These 20 T cell receptor beta chains originate from one sample sequenced in a study of long-term antiretroviral therapy in people with HIV. Investigators performed immunoSEQ version v3.0 at survey level. The table came from immunoSEQ multiplex PCR; TCRdb's copy has only in-frame clones and leaves some out. The data show about 21,000 clones, roughly 85% seen once. Sequencing was performed on unsorted PBMCs, taken at the start of antiretroviral therapy. The receptors come from a man aged 45-65 years with HIV.

The V and J genes are TRBV27 and TRBJ1-4; D ambiguous. This CDR3 region has 15 residues. Germline V gene lookup returns CDR1 MNHEY and CDR2 SMNVEV (reference sequence). V lost 4 bases to trimming and J lost 5 bases, with 14 bases between them. The CDR3 DNA is TGTGCCAGCAGTTCCCGACGGGGAAAGAATGAAAAACTGTTTTTT. This sequence encodes CASSSRRGKNEKLFF.

This sequence joins TRBV13 and TRBJ1-1; D is possibly TRBD1 (5 bases). Germline V gene data show CDR1 as PRHDT and CDR2 as FYEKMQ (reference sequence). Trimming cost V 4 bases and J 10 bases, with 13 bases left between them. The CDR3 consists of 12 residues. The CDR3, as DNA: TGTGCCAGCAGCTCCATACCGGGGGGAGCTTTCTTT. It yields the protein CASSSIPGGAFF. The whole variable domain, remainder taken from reference TRBV13 and TRBJ1-1, is AAGVIQSPRHLIKEKRETATLKCYPIPRHDTVYWYQQGPGQDPQFLISFYEKMQSDKGSIPDRFSAQQFSDYHSELNMSSLELGDSALYFCASSSIPGGAFFGQGTRLTVV.

A remark on this clone: Compared with germline, one end of the junction differs, possibly owing to a read error. The chain uses TRBV6-5 and TRBJ2-7, with 9 nucleotides matching TRBD1. The germline gives CDR1 MNHEY, CDR2 SVGAGI. This CDR3 region has 11 residues. CDR3 loop: CASSYGTGHVF. Written as DNA, the CDR3 is TGTGCCAGCAGTTACGGGACAGGGCATGTCTTC.

The rearrangement joins TRBV19 to TRBJ2-7, with D possibly being TRBD1 (5 bases). CDR3 length: 15 amino acids. The V end lost 5 bases, the J end lost 1 base, and 15 bases lay between the germline ends. CDR1 and CDR2 from the germline V gene are LNHDA and SQIVND (reference sequence). CDR3 in DNA: TGTGCCAGTAGTTCTGGACATAAGTTTTCCTACGAGCAGTACTTC. As protein: CASSSGHKFSYEQYF.

This clone occurred a few times. J is TRBJ2-7 and V is TRBV5-4; tentatively, D is TRBD1 or TRBD2 (5 bases each). The CDR3 runs to 14 residues. Germline V CDR1 and CDR2: SGHNT, YYREEE (reference sequence). V was cut by 4 bases and J by 2 bases, with 13 bases left in between. CDR3 protein: CASSPTGPAYEQYF. The CDR3 DNA reads TGTGCCAGCAGCCCGACGGGGCCAGCCTACGAGCAGTACTTC.

This chain connects TRBV7-2 to TRBJ2-7; 11 bases are a match to TRBD2. In germline, CDR1 is SGHTA, CDR2 FQGNSA. The CDR3 runs 16 residues. V was pared by 5 bases and J by 5 bases, with 11 bases of the junction left unmatched. The CDR3, as DNA: TGTGCCAGCAGCCCCGTGGTTAGCGGGAGGGCAGACGAGCAGTACTTC. Translation gives CASSPVVSGRADEQYF.

The table lists this clone with a few counts. The chain links TRBV5-1 to TRBJ1-2, with D perhaps matching TRBD1 (5 bases). V was pared by 0 bases and J by 8 bases, with 8 bases between. This CDR3 has 12 amino acids. CDR1 SGHRS and CDR2 YFSETQ come from the germline V gene. The CDR3 bases are TGCGCCAGCAGCTTGGAAGGGGACGGCTACACCTTC. Amino acids: CASSLEGDGYTF.

The chain has TRBV5-1 and TRBJ2-7, with 12 bases aligning to TRBD2. The J segment lost 1 base and the V segment lost 6 bases, leaving 8 bases of the junction unmatched. This CDR3 has 16 residues. The germline V gene has CDR1 SGHRS and CDR2 YFSETQ. In DNA, the CDR3 is TGCGCCAGCAAGGCGCTAGCGGGAGGGAAGTCCTACGAGCAGTACTTC. It encodes CASKALAGGKSYEQYF. Supplemented by reference TRBV5-1 and TRBJ2-7, the full variable domain reads KAGVTQTPRYLIKTRGQQVTLSCSPISGHRSVSWYQQTPGQGLQFLFEYFSETQRNKGNFPGRFSGRQFSNSRSEMNVSTLELGDSALYLCASKALAGGKSYEQYFGPGTRLTVT.

The chain couples TRBV6-5 to TRBJ2-1; D is unclear. V was pared by 6 bases and J by 6 bases, with 12 bases between. Germline values: CDR1 MNHEY, CDR2 SVGAGI. This CDR3 is built from 13 residues. The CDR3 DNA reads TGTGCCAGCAGCTCCGTCTCCCGCAATGAGCAGTTCTTC. It specifies CASSSVSRNEQFF.

The V call is TRBV5-4, the J call TRBJ2-3; D is perhaps TRBD1 (7 bases). The CDR3 extends over 15 amino acids. Germline V lookup: CDR1 SGHNT, CDR2 YYREEE (reference sequence). V lost 3 bases, J lost 6 bases, and 17 bases lay in between. CDR3 residues: CASSSPQGGQDTQYF. The CDR3 DNA reads as TGTGCCAGCAGCTCGCCCCAGGGGGGCCAGGATACGCAGTATTTT.

The V and J genes are TRBV11-3 and TRBJ1-1, with 7 bases matching TRBD1. Germline CDR1 reads SGHNT; CDR2 reads YENEEA. The J segment lost 5 bases and the V segment lost 7 bases, leaving 7 bases of the junction unmatched. This CDR3 has 13 amino acids. The CDR3 DNA reads TGTGCCAGCACCCCGACAGGGAGGACTGAAGCTTTCTTT. It encodes CASTPTGRTEAFF.

The chain joins TRBV6-6 to TRBJ2-5; D uncertain. The last part of the DNA fits TRBJ2-7 better; the J call may be wrong. This CDR3 has 13 residues. Germline assignment: CDR1 MNHNY and CDR2 SVGAGI (reference sequence). In nucleotides, the CDR3 is TGTGCCAGCCAGAGAGAGAGCTCCTACGAGCAGTACTTC. This encodes CASQRESSYEQYF.

In its sample, this clone is large (0.1 to 1%). V gene TRBV7-2 combines with J gene TRBJ1-5, with D possibly TRBD1 on 6 matching bases. The CDR3 covers 15 residues. The ends were cut back, 5 bases at V and 1 base at J, with 12 bases in the middle. Germline CDR1 reads SGHTA; CDR2 reads FQGNSA. The CDR3 sequence is CASSPTGRSNQPQHF. The CDR3, as DNA: TGTGCCAGCAGCCCGACAGGAAGAAGCAATCAGCCCCAGCATTTT.

The genes are TRBV7-9 and TRBJ2-3; TRBD2 might be the D (5 bases). Looked up from germline, CDR1 is SEHNR and CDR2 is FQNEAQ (reference sequence). The CDR3 is made up of 12 amino acids. V was cut by 5 bases and J by 7 bases, with 10 bases left in between. DNA for the CDR3: TGTGCCAGCAGCCACCAGCGGAATACGCAGTATTTT. Its translation: CASSHQRNTQYF. The full variable domain, completed using reference TRBV7-9 and TRBJ2-3, is DTGVSQNPRHKITKRGQNVTFRCDPISEHNRLYWYRQTLGQGPEFLTYFQNEAQLEKSRLLSDRFSAERPKGSFSTLEIQRTEQGDSAMYLCASSHQRNTQYFGPGTRLTVL.

The V and J genes are TRBV6-5 and TRBJ2-7, with 8 bases identical to TRBD1. The CDR3 loop spans 15 amino acids. Germline V gene sequence: CDR1 MNHEY, CDR2 SVGAGI. J was trimmed by 1 base and V by 0 bases; bases with no gene match: 2. CDR3 loop: CASSYSGTGSYEQYF. CDR3 nucleotides: TGTGCCAGCAGTTACTCGGGGACAGGTTCCTACGAGCAGTACTTC.

The gene calls are TRBV4-3 and TRBJ2-1, with 10 bases that match TRBD2. CDR1 is LGHNA and CDR2 is YSLEER in the germline V gene. This CDR3 region has 15 residues. The V gene end was trimmed by 3 bases and the J gene end by 7 bases; junction bases not matched to a gene: 6. The CDR3 bases are TGCGCCAGCAGCCAGAGTAGCGGGAGGAGGAATGAGCAGTTCTTC. Amino acids: CASSQSSGRRNEQFF.

The chain links TRBV13 to TRBJ2-7; tentatively, D is TRBD1 (6 bases). This CDR3 is 15 amino acids long. V shed 5 bases and J shed 6 bases, with 20 bases lying between them. The germline gives CDR1 PRHDT, CDR2 FYEKMQ (reference sequence). The CDR3 is CASSGPGHGFLEQYF. The CDR3 DNA sequence: TGTGCCAGCAGCGGACCGGGACACGGCTTTCTCGAGCAGTACTTC.

This chain uses TRBV27 with TRBJ1-4; no firm D call. Germline assignment: CDR1 MNHEY and CDR2 SMNVEV (reference sequence). Trimming took 3 bases from V and 0 from J, leaving 5 bases between them. This CDR3 is built from 14 residues. The CDR3 region is CASSLMATNEKLFF. As DNA, the CDR3 is TGTGCCAGCAGTTTGATGGCAACTAATGAAAAACTGTTTTTT.

The rearrangement joins TRBV9 to TRBJ1-4, with D perhaps TRBD1 (5 bases). This CDR3 is built from 16 residues. Between the trimmed V and J ends, which lost 0 bases and 3 bases, there was a span of 12 bases. The germline V gene has CDR1 SGDLS and CDR2 YYNGEE. The CDR3 DNA follows: TGTGCCAGCAGCGTAGCGGGTGGGACGGCTAATGAAAAACTGTTTTTT. It translates to CASSVAGGTANEKLFF.

J is TRBJ1-2 and V is TRBV19; 10 nucleotides agree with TRBD1. The CDR3 consists of 16 residues. The V segment lost 5 bases and the J segment 1 base; nucleotides outside the gene matches: 7. The germline gives CDR1 LNHDA, CDR2 SQIVND (reference sequence). In DNA form, the CDR3 reads TGTGCCAGTAGTCCCGGGACAGGGGCCTATAACTATGGCTACACCTTC. Protein sequence: CASSPGTGAYNYGYTF.